These T cell receptor beta chains were read from a single sample in a study of graft-versus-host responses after intestinal transplantation. Sequenced by immunoSEQ multiplex PCR; TCRdb stores in-frame clones only, minus some. The data contain about 120,000 clones, approximately 96% of them seen just once; the ten biggest clones take up 3% to 3.5%. Their antigen targets remain unknown. Sequencing was performed on unstimulated CD8+ T cells sorted from spleen or lymph node cells, taken before intestinal transplant. These receptor sequences come from a human donor who received an intestinal transplant. CDR3s include the opening cysteine and the closing phenylalanine or tryptophan. Fields, in order: D gene, J gene, V gene, CDR3 protein. A D gene is named only where the DNA matches it firmly.

D gene: TRBD1
J gene: TRBJ2-7
V gene: TRBV7-8
CDR3 protein: CASSLGQGADEQYF

D gene: .
J gene: TRBJ2-7
V gene: TRBV7-9
CDR3 protein: CASSLPLGPEQYF

D gene: .
J gene: TRBJ1-1
V gene: TRBV30
CDR3 protein: CAWTVNTEAFF

D gene: .
J gene: TRBJ2-1
V gene: TRBV9
CDR3 protein: CASSSPRGGPLDEQFF

D gene: TRBD1
J gene: TRBJ2-1
V gene: TRBV28
CDR3 protein: CASSLPGQGAWNEQFF

D gene: TRBD2
J gene: TRBJ2-7
V gene: TRBV6-5
CDR3 protein: CASSYGLAGAYEQYF

D gene: TRBD1
J gene: TRBJ2-5
V gene: TRBV6-1
CDR3 protein: CASSEPTGVETQYF

D gene: .
J gene: TRBJ2-1
V gene: TRBV9
CDR3 protein: CASSVLSGNEQFF

D gene: TRBD1
J gene: TRBJ2-1
V gene: TRBV15
CDR3 protein: CATSRYLGQGYEQFF

D gene: TRBD2
J gene: TRBJ2-3
V gene: TRBV7-6
CDR3 protein: CASWGLAGGPGTDTQYF

D gene: .
J gene: TRBJ1-1
V gene: TRBV5-5
CDR3 protein: CASSLRGNTEAFF

D gene: .
J gene: TRBJ1-4
V gene: TRBV2
CDR3 protein: CASSVDSAVATNEKLFF

D gene: .
J gene: TRBJ1-4
V gene: TRBV15
CDR3 protein: CATSRDPGEGEKLFF

D gene: .
J gene: TRBJ2-1
V gene: TRBV19
CDR3 protein: CASSIRAGSEQFF

D gene: TRBD2
J gene: TRBJ2-1
V gene: TRBV9
CDR3 protein: CASSVGFRGNGLAAYNEQFF

D gene: TRBD1
J gene: TRBJ2-7
V gene: TRBV27
CDR3 protein: CASSFQQGRTYEQYF

D gene: .
J gene: TRBJ2-5
V gene: TRBV2
CDR3 protein: CASSEADRNQETQYF

D gene: .
J gene: TRBJ2-5
V gene: TRBV5-1
CDR3 protein: CASSHGQGGETQYF

D gene: TRBD1
J gene: TRBJ2-1
V gene: TRBV10-3
CDR3 protein: CAISDPGQGNWGLIYNEQFF